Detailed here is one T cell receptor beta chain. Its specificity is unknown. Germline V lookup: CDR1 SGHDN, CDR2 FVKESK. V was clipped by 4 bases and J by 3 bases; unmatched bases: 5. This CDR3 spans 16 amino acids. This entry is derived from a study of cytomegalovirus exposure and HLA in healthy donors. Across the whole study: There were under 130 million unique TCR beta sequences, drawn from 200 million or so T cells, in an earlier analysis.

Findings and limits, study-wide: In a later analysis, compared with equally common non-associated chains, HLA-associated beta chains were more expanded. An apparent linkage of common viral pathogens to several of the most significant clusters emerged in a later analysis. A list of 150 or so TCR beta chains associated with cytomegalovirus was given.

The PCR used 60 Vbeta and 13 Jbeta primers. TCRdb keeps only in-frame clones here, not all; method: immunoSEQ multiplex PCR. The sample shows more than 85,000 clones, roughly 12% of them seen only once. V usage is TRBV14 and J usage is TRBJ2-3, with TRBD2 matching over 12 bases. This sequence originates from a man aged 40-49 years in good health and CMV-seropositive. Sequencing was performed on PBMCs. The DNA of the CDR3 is TGTGCCAGCAGCCCCGGACTAGCGGGAAGTACAGATACGCAGTATTTT. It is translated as CASSPGLAGSTDTQYF. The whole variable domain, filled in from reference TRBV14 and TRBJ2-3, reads EAGVTQFPSHSVIEKGQTVTLRCDPISGHDNLYWYRRVMGKEIKFLLHFVKESKQDESGMPNNRFLAERTGGTYSTLKVQPAELEDSGVYFCASSPGLAGSTDTQYFGPGTRLTVL.